This TCR beta chain was observed in a study of blood T cell repertoires in COVID-19. Study-wide background: T cells, B-cell-depleted T cells, or PBMCs provided the cDNA or gDNA that served as material.

V trimming: 3 bases; J trimming: 8 bases; junction bases outside the gene matches: 10. The CDR3 runs 14 residues. Germline V gene lookup returns CDR1 DFQATT and CDR2 SNEGSKA (reference sequence). Using immunoSEQ multiplex PCR, the repertoire was profiled, and TCRdb retains in-frame clones only, with some absent. This table has more than 200,000 clones, around 80% appearing once. The rearrangement links TRBV20-1 to TRBJ2-1; TRBD2 aligns across 7 bases. This clonotype originated in a man in his forties with acute or convalescent COVID-19. Sequences were obtained from peripheral blood. CDR3 sequence reads: CSASGLAVMDEQFF. CDR3 in DNA: TGCAGTGCTAGTGGTCTAGCGGTGATGGATGAGCAGTTCTTC.